This TCR beta chain emerged from a study of OX40 agonist ivuxolimab in advanced cancers. In the study overall: Patients' therapy was ivuxolimab, an antibody that acts as an agonist of OX40 (CD134). Three patients showed partial responses: one hepatocellular carcinoma and two cutaneous melanoma cases.

This clone was counted a few times. The antigen is unknown. Only in-frame clones appear in the TCRdb table, and some are missing; sequencing was by immunoSEQ multiplex PCR. The sample consists of 55,000 to 65,000 clones, 75% to 90% of them appearing once. The CDR3 is made up of 11 amino acids. Germline CDR1 reads SQVTM; CDR2 reads ANQGSEA. V lost 6 bases and J 3 bases, leaving 8 bases between the germline ends. General observations from the study: There was clonal expansion of CD4+ and CD8+ blood T cells by week 6 at 0.1 to 3.0 mg/kg. The antigen specificity of the peripheral T cells (those that were expanded) was not determined.

The sequencing here drew on CD4+ or CD8+ T cells sorted from blood, taken in a trial of the OX40 agonist ivuxolimab. The chain joins TRBV29-1 to TRBJ1-2; D ambiguous. This TCR came from an adult with an advanced solid tumor such as melanoma, head and neck, liver or kidney cancer. CDR3 sequence reads: CSVLRDYGYTF. The CDR3 coding sequence is TGCAGCGTCCTTAGGGACTATGGCTACACCTTC.